This T cell receptor (beta chain) was identified in a study of identical twins. Study results and caveats: Invariant cells of the MAIT and iNKT types might have partly distorted the zero-insertion analyses. Cord blood's abundant beta clonotypes had fewer insertions, unlike memory repertoires.

Remarks on this clonotype: The antigen remains unidentified.

The donor group consisted entirely of healthy Caucasians. The CDR3 extends over 16 amino acids. The junction had 5 bases not matched to a gene; V was cut back by 0 bases and J by 1 base. Germline V CDR1 and CDR2: LGHDT, YNNKEL (reference sequence). TCRdb reprocessed the 5' RACE reads with MiXCR, giving one entry per CDR3 protein. The profile shows 700,000 or so distinct CDR3 sequences, 21% of them singletons. The sample also formed part of further work on T cells expressing NK-cell markers. That source adds: There were a few donors in whom these clonotypes also led the CD3+CD56-NKG2C+ fraction.

The J gene is TRBJ2-5, the V gene TRBV3-1; 7 positions agree with TRBD1. The receptor's source is a woman under 30 in good health. The sequenced material came from PBMCs. Written as DNA, the CDR3 is TGTGCCAGCAGCCAAGAAGGGGGCGCAGCCCAAGAGACCCAGTACTTC. Translating it yields CASSQEGGAAQETQYF.